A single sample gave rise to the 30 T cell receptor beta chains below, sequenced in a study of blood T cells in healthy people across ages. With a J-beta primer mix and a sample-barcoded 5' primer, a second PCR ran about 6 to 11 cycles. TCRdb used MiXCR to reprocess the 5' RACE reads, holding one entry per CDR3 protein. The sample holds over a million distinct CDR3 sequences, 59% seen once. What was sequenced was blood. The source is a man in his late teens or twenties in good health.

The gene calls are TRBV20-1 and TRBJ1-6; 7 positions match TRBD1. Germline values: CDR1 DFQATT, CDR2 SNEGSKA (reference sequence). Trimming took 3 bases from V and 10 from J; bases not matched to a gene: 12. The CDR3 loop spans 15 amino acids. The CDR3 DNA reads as TGCAGTGCTAGGGAGTCCGGGACAGTCGGGTCACCCCTCCACTTT. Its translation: CSARESGTVGSPLHF.

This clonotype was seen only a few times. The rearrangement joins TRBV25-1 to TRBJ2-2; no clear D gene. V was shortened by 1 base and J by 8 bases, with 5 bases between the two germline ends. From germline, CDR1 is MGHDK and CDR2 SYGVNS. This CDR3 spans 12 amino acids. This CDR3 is CASSESSGELFF. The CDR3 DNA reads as TGTGCCAGCAGTGAATCCTCAGGGGAGCTGTTTTTT. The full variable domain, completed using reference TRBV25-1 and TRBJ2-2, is EADIYQTPRYLVIGTGKKITLECSQTMGHDKMYWYQQDPGMELHLIHYSYGVNSTEKGDLSSESTVSRIRTEHFPLTLESARPSHTSQYLCASSESSGELFFGEGSRLTVL.

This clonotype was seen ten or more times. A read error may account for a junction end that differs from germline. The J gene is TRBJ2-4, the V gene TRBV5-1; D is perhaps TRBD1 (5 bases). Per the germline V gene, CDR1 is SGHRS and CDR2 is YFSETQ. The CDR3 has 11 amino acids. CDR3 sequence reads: CASSLGDIQYF. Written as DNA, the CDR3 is TGTGCCAGCAGTTTAGGGGACATTCAGTACTTC. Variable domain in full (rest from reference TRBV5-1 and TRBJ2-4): KAGVTQTPRYLIKTRGQQVTLSCSPISGHRSVSWYQQTPGQGLQFLFEYFSETQRNKGNFPGRFSGRQFSNSRSEMNVSTLELGDSALYLCASSLGDIQYFGAGTRLSVL.

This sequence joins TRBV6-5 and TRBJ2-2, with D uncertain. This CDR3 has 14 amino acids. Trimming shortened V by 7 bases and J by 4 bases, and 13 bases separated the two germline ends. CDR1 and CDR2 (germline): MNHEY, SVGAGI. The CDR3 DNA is TGTGCCAGCAAGTCAAGAGCCGGCACCGGGGAGCTGTTTTTT. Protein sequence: CASKSRAGTGELFF.

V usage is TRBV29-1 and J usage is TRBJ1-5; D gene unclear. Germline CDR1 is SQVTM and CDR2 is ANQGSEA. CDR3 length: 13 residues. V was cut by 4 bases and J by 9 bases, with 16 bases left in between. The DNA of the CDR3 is TGCAGCGTTGTGTGGACTTCCACGGGGCCCCAGCATTTT. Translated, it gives CSVVWTSTGPQHF.

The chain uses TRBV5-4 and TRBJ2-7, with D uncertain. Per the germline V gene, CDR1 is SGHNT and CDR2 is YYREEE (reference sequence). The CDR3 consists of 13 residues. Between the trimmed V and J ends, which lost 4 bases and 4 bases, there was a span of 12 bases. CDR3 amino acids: CASSPDPRYEQYF. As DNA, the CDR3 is TGTGCCAGCAGCCCGGATCCCCGGTACGAGCAGTACTTC.

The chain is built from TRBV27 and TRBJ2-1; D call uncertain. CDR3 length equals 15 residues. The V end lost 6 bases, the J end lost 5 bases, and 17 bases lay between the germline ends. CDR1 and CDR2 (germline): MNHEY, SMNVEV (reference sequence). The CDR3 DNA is TGTGCCAGCAGCCCCTTTTCGAGCCTCGACAATGAGCAGTTCTTC. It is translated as CASSPFSSLDNEQFF.

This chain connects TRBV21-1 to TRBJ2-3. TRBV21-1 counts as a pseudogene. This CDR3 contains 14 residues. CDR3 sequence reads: CASSKASRMKSQYF. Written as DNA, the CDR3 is TGTGCCAGCAGCAAAGCAAGCAGGATGAAATCGCAGTATTTT.

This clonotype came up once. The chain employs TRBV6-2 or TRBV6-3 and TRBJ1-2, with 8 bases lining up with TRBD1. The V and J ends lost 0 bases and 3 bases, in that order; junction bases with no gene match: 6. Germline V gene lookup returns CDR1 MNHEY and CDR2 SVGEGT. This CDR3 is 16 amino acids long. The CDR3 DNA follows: TGTGCCAGCAGTTACTCGTCGACAGGGGCAGACTATGGCTACACCTTC. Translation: CASSYSSTGADYGYTF.

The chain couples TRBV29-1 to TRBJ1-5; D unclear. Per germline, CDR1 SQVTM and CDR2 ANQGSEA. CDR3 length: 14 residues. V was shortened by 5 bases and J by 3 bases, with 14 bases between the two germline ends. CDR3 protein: CSVIVGDDNQPQHF. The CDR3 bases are TGCAGCGTTATAGTAGGTGATGACAATCAGCCCCAGCATTTT.

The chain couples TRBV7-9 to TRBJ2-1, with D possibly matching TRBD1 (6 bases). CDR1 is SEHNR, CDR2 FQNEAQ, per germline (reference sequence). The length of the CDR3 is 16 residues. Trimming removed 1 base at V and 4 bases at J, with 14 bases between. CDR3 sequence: CASSLESTGFYNEQFF. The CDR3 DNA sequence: TGTGCCAGCAGCTTAGAGTCAACAGGGTTTTACAATGAGCAGTTCTTC.

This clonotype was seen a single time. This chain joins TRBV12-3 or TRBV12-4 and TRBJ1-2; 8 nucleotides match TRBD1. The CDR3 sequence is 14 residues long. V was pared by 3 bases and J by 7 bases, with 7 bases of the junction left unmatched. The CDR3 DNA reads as TGTGCCAGCAGTTTCTCAGGGGGCGGAGCTGGCTACACCTTC. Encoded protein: CASSFSGGGAGYTF.

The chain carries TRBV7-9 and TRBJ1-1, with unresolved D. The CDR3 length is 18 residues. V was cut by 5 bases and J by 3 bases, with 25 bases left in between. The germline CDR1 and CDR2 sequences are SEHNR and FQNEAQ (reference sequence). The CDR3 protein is CASSTNPGEGHRDTEAFF. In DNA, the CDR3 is TGTGCCAGCAGCACAAATCCCGGGGAGGGCCACCGAGACACTGAAGCTTTCTTT.

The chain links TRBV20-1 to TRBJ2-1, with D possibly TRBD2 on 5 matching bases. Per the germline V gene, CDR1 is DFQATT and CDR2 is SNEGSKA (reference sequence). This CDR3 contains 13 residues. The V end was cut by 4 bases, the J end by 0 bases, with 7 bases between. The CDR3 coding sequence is TGCAGTGCTACCGCGGGCTCCTACAATGAGCAGTTCTTC. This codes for CSATAGSYNEQFF.

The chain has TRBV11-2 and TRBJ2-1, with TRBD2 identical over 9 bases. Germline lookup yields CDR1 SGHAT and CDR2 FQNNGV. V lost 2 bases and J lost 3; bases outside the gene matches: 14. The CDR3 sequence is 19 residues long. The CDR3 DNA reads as TGTGCCAGCAGCTTATTTTTCCGCGGGAGGGGCAAGATCTACAATGAGCAGTTCTTC. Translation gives CASSLFFRGRGKIYNEQFF.

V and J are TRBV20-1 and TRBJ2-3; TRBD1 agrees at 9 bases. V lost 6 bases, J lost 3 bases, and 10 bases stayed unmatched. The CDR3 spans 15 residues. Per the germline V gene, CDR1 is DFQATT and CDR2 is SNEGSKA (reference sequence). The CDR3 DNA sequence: TGCAGTGCCCCTCCCCTGACAGGGGGAACAGATACGCAGTATTTT. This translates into CSAPPLTGGTDTQYF.

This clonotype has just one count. In DNA form, the CDR3 reads TGTGCCCCACCCGACCGAGACCGAGATGAAAAACTGTTTTTT. Its protein product is CAPPDRDRDEKLFF. This chain uses TRBV27 with TRBJ1-4; D remains ambiguous. From germline, CDR1 is MNHEY and CDR2 SMNVEV (reference sequence). Trimming removed 11 bases from V and 6 bases from J, with 19 bases in between. The CDR3 is 14 residues long.

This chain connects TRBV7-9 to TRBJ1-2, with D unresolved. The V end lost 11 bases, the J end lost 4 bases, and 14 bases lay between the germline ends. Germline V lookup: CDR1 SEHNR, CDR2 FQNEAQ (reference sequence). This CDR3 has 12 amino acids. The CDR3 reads CADAPDGYGYTF. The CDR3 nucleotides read TGTGCCGATGCACCTGACGGCTATGGCTACACCTTC. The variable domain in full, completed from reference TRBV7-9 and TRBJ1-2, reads DTGVSQNPRHKITKRGQNVTFRCDPISEHNRLYWYRQTLGQGPEFLTYFQNEAQLEKSRLLSDRFSAERPKGSFSTLEIQRTEQGDSAMYLCADAPDGYGYTFGSGTRLTVV.

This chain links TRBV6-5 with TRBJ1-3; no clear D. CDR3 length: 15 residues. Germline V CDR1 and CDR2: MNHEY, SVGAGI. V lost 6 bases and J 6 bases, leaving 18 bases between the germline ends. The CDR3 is CASSRPSVEPNTIYF. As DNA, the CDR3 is TGTGCCAGCAGCCGTCCATCCGTGGAACCAAACACCATATATTTT.

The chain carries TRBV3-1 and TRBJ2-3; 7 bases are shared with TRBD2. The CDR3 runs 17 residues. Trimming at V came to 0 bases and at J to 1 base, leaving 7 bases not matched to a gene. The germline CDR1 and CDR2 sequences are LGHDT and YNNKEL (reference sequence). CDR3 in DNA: TGTGCCAGCAGCCAAGATAAAGCGGGATTGGGCACAGATACGCAGTATTTT. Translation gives CASSQDKAGLGTDTQYF.

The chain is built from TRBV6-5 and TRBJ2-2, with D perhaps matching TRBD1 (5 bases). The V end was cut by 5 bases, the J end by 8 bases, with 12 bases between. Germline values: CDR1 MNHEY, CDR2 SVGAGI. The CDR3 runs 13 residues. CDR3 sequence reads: CASSNRISGELFF. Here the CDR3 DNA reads TGTGCCAGCAGTAACAGGATTTCGGGGGAGCTGTTTTTT.

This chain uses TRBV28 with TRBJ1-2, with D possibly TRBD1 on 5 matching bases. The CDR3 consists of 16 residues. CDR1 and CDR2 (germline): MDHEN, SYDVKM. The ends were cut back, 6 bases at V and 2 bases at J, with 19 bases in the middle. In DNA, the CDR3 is TGTGCCAGCAGCACCGGCGGGCGGGGGAGAAACTATGGCTACACCTTC. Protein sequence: CASSTGGRGRNYGYTF.

The CDR3 coding sequence is TGTGCCAGCAGTTTAAGAAACAACCAGAATTCACCCCTCCACTTT. As protein: CASSLRNNQNSPLHF. The chain recombines TRBV6-6 with TRBJ1-6; D is uncertain. Between the trimmed V and J ends, which lost 4 bases and 7 bases, there was a span of 14 bases. The germline gives CDR1 MNHNY, CDR2 SVGAGI (reference sequence). This CDR3 region has 15 residues.

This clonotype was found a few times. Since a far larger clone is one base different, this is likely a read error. The CDR3 DNA is TGTGCCAGCAGTTTACACGAGACCCAGTACTTC. This sequence encodes CASSLHETQYF. The rearrangement links TRBV28 to TRBJ2-7; unclear D gene. The DNA matches TRBJ2-5 better at its end, which makes the J call doubtful. CDR3 length: 11 residues. From germline, CDR1 is MDHEN and CDR2 SYDVKM.

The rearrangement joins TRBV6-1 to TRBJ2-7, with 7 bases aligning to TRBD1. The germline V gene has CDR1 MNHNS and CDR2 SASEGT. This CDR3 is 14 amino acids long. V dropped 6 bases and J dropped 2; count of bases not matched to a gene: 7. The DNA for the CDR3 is TGTGCCAGCAGGGGACGGGACAGTACCTACGAGCAGTACTTC. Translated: CASRGRDSTYEQYF.

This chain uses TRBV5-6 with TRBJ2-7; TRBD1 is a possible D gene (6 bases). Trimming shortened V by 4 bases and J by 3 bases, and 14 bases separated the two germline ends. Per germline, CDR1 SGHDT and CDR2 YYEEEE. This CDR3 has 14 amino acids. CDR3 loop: CASSPQGKSYEQYF. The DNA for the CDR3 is TGTGCCAGCAGCCCCCAGGGGAAGAGCTACGAGCAGTACTTC.

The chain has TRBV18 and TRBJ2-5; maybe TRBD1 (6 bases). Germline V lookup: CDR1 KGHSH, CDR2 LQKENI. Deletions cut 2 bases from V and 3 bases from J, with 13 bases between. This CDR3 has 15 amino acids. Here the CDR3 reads CASSPIRGKEETQYF. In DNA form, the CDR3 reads TGTGCCAGCTCACCAATCAGGGGAAAAGAAGAGACCCAGTACTTC.

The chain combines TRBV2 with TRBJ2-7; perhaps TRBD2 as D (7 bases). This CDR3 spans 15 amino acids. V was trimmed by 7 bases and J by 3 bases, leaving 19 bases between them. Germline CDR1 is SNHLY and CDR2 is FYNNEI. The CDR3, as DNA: TGTGCCAGCAAGGGGGGGGCTCGAGAATACTACGAGCAGTACTTC. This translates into CASKGGAREYYEQYF.

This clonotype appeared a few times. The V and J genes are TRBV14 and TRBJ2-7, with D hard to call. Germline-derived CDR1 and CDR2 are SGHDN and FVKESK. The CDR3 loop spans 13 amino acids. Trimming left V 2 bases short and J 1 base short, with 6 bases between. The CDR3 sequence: CASSQIPSYEQYF. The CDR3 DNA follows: TGTGCCAGCAGCCAAATCCCTTCCTACGAGCAGTACTTC.

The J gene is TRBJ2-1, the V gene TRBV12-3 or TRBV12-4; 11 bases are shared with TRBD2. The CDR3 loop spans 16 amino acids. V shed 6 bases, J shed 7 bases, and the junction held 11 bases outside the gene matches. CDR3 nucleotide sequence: TGTGCCAGCAGAGCTCTGGTAGCGGGAGGGCCAAATGAGCAGTTCTTC. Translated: CASRALVAGGPNEQFF.